Each of the 9 T cell receptor beta chains below was sequenced from the same sample in a study of Tregs in tolerant kidney transplant recipients. Libraries were prepared by immunoSEQ multiplex PCR; TCRdb keeps only in-frame clonotypes and omits some of them. This table holds 80,000 to 90,000 clones, around nine tenths found once. Sequenced: CD8+ T cells from blood. These receptor sequences come from a human donor in good health.

The chain employs TRBV5-4 and TRBJ2-7; perhaps TRBD1 as D (6 bases). The germline V gene encodes CDR1 SGHNT and CDR2 YYREEE (reference sequence). CDR3 length equals 15 residues. Trimming shortened V by 1 base and J by 5 bases, and 16 bases separated the two germline ends. The CDR3 sequence: CASSLPADRAHEQYF. Written as DNA, the CDR3 is TGTGCCAGCAGCTTGCCCGCGGACAGAGCCCACGAGCAGTACTTC.

The rearrangement uses TRBV13 and TRBJ1-4; tentatively, D is TRBD1 (5 bases). CDR1 is PRHDT, CDR2 FYEKMQ, per germline (reference sequence). The CDR3 consists of 15 residues. Trimming took 7 bases from V and 0 from J, leaving 12 bases between them. CDR3 nucleotide sequence: TGTGCCAGCAACTTTGGGGCTGCAACTAATGAAAAACTGTTTTTT. It encodes CASNFGAATNEKLFF.

The V call is TRBV7-8, the J call TRBJ2-7, with TRBD1 as a possible D gene (6 bases). V was trimmed by 0 bases and J by 5 bases, leaving 11 bases between them. The CDR3 has 14 amino acids. Germline loops: CDR1 SGHVS, CDR2 FQNEAQ. CDR3 DNA: TGTGCCAGCAGCTTAGCAGCCAGGGGTAACGAGCAGTACTTC. Translated, it gives CASSLAARGNEQYF.

The count of this clone is one. The chain is built from TRBV11-2 and TRBJ2-1; TRBD2 matches at 8 bases. This CDR3 region has 18 residues. The J segment lost 3 bases and the V segment lost 0 bases, leaving 10 bases of the junction unmatched. CDR1 is SGHAT, CDR2 FQNNGV, per germline. DNA of the CDR3: TGTGCCAGCAGCTTAGATGGATTTGGCGGGGGGCACTACAATGAGCAGTTCTTC. This encodes CASSLDGFGGGHYNEQFF.

The J gene is TRBJ2-7, the V gene TRBV2; TRBD1 agrees at 9 bases. The CDR3 has 14 amino acids. V gave up 6 bases and J gave up 5 bases; unmatched junction bases: 8. Germline V lookup: CDR1 SNHLY, CDR2 FYNNEI. CDR3 nucleotide sequence: TGTGCCAGCAGGGGGTCCGGGACAGGGAACGAGCAGTACTTC. It translates to CASRGSGTGNEQYF.

The rearrangement joins TRBV5-6 to TRBJ2-7; D remains ambiguous. Germline V gene lookup returns CDR1 SGHDT and CDR2 YYEEEE. This CDR3 comprises 13 residues. V lost 1 base and J 10 bases, leaving 15 bases between the germline ends. The CDR3 is CASSLSDPVPQYF. The CDR3 DNA sequence: TGTGCCAGCAGCTTGTCCGACCCAGTCCCCCAGTACTTC.

The chain uses TRBV7-6 and TRBJ2-7, with TRBD2 as a possible D gene (6 bases). This CDR3 region has 13 residues. V dropped 2 bases and J dropped 1 base, with 6 bases sitting between them. From germline, CDR1 is SGHVS and CDR2 FNYEAQ. The CDR3 DNA reads as TGTGCCAGCAGCTTACGGGGGTCCTACGAGCAGTACTTC. It codes for CASSLRGSYEQYF.

This chain links TRBV30 with TRBJ1-1, with D tentatively TRBD1 (5 bases). Trimming cost V 0 bases and J 3 bases, with 14 bases left between them. This CDR3 has 15 amino acids. Germline V gene lookup returns CDR1 GTSNPN and CDR2 SVGIG (reference sequence). The CDR3 loop reads CAWSVLGAGDTEAFF. The CDR3 DNA is TGTGCCTGGAGTGTACTCGGGGCCGGTGACACTGAAGCTTTCTTT.

The chain uses TRBV6-5 and TRBJ2-6, with a weak D call TRBD1 (6 bases). The CDR3 is 15 amino acids. Deletions cut 7 bases from V and 2 bases from J, with 12 bases between. CDR1 is MNHEY and CDR2 is SVGAGI in the germline V gene. CDR3 nucleotides: TGTGCCAGCACCGAGGGGGAAACTGGGGCCAACGTCCTGACTTTC. It encodes CASTEGETGANVLTF.